This TCR beta chain was found in a study of tumor-infiltrating lymphocytes in primary liver carcinoma. Whole-study context: These patients were men and women whose ages were 30 to 69 years.

From 500 to 600 ng of total RNA, TCR beta-specific cDNA was reverse-transcribed using a constant-region primer. Libraries for TCR beta were built through three nested multiplex PCR rounds, which together made up a slightly modified ARM-PCR procedure. Amplification in the first two PCR rounds was performed using TRBV1-TRBV30 forward primers and a C-beta reverse primer for roughly 9 cycles each. TCRdb re-derived calls from the multiplex PCR reads in MiXCR, one entry per CDR3 protein. Found here are approximately 340,000 distinct CDR3 sequences, 65% of them singletons; the top ten hold about 6.1%. It was unsorted whole blood that yielded blood RNA, and germline DNA was also extracted. Study conclusions and caveats: Whereas tumor region pairs overlapped more, tumor-adjacent and tumor-blood pairs overlapped less. It was in tumors, not blood, that the top-250-clone fraction was significantly higher (p = 0.039). Comparison of CD4+ and CD8+ repertoires was precluded by bulk unsorted samples.

About this clonotype itself: Its antigen is not identified. The germline gene is not matched at one end of the junction; a read error may be the cause.

Germline CDR1 reads SGHAT; CDR2 reads FQNNGV. This CDR3 is built from 14 residues. The TCR was taken from a man between 35 and 55 years old with primary liver carcinoma and hepatitis B virus infection. The genes are TRBV11-2 and TRBJ2-3, with D unresolved. The sample taken for sequencing was peripheral blood. The CDR3 here is CASSLELYTYTRYF. Written as DNA, the CDR3 is TGTGCCAGCAGTTTAGAACTTTACACCTATACGCGGTATTTT.